Presented here are 14 T cell receptor beta chains from one specimen sequenced in a study of blood T cell repertoires in COVID-19. Only in-frame clones appear in the TCRdb table, and some are missing; sequencing was by immunoSEQ multiplex PCR. The sample shows 40,000 to 55,000 clones, approximately 80% of them seen only once. The sequenced material came from peripheral blood. The receptor set was obtained from a man aged 65 to 85 with acute or convalescent COVID-19.

This chain links TRBV2 with TRBJ2-7; D might be TRBD1 (7 bases). The CDR3 has 12 amino acids. Looked up from germline, CDR1 is SNHLY and CDR2 is FYNNEI. The V and J ends lost 6 bases and 5 bases respectively, with 11 bases between them. Here the CDR3 reads CASRGRGDEQYF. The CDR3 DNA sequence: TGTGCCAGCAGAGGCAGGGGGGACGAGCAGTACTTC.

V and J are TRBV7-2 and TRBJ2-4, with TRBD1 matching 7 bases. Per the germline V gene, CDR1 is SGHTA and CDR2 is FQGNSA. The CDR3 contains 16 residues. V trimming: 2 bases; J trimming: 16 bases; junction bases outside the gene matches: 20. This chain's CDR3 is CASSLKGGQLIPPSYF. In DNA form, the CDR3 reads TGTGCCAGCAGCTTAAAAGGGGGCCAGCTTATCCCACCCTCCTACTTC.

The rearrangement joins TRBV4-3 to TRBJ2-6, with D possibly being TRBD1 (5 bases). V lost 0 bases and J 0 bases, leaving 9 bases between the germline ends. This CDR3 has 17 residues. Germline CDR1 reads LGHNA; CDR2 reads YSLEER. The CDR3 nucleotides are TGCGCCAGCAGCCAAGATTGGGGCGCCTCTGGGGCCAACGTCCTGACTTTC. As protein: CASSQDWGASGANVLTF.

This clone was picked up one time. The V call is TRBV4-2, the J call TRBJ2-1; 9 nucleotides match TRBD1. Germline CDR1 reads LGHNA; CDR2 reads YNFKEQ. CDR3 length: 15 amino acids. Unmatched junction bases numbered 3, after V lost 6 bases and J lost 0 bases. The CDR3 sequence: CASRTDRGSYNEQFF. The DNA of the CDR3 is TGTGCCAGCAGGACGGACAGGGGCTCCTACAATGAGCAGTTCTTC.

The chain couples TRBV7-9 to TRBJ2-7, with D unresolved. This CDR3 region has 11 residues. The germline gives CDR1 SEHNR, CDR2 FQNEAQ (reference sequence). V lost 5 bases and J lost 3, with 5 bases in between. The CDR3 protein is CASSLSYEQYF. In DNA, the CDR3 is TGTGCCAGCAGCCTAAGCTACGAGCAGTACTTC.

The V call is TRBV4-3, the J call TRBJ2-1; D is ambiguous. The CDR3 runs 15 residues. CDR1 and CDR2 (germline): LGHNA, YSLEER. Trimming stripped 0 bases from V and 1 base from J, with 7 bases between. The DNA of the CDR3 is TGCGCCAGCAGCCAAGATTGGGCGTCCTACAATGAGCAGTTCTTC. Translated: CASSQDWASYNEQFF.

This clone was seen more than once but under ten times. The V and J genes are TRBV27 and TRBJ1-2, with 7 nucleotides matching TRBD1. This CDR3 has 15 amino acids. V shed 0 bases and J 4 bases; nucleotides not matched to a gene: 5. Germline V gene data show CDR1 as MNHEY and CDR2 as SMNVEV (reference sequence). CDR3 in DNA: TGTGCCAGCAGTTTATCCAGGGACAGCATCTATGGCTACACCTTC. It codes for CASSLSRDSIYGYTF.

V gene TRBV6-2 or TRBV6-3 combines with J gene TRBJ1-2; the match to TRBD1 covers 7 bases. Unmatched junction bases numbered 5, after V lost 2 bases and J lost 2 bases. CDR1 MNHEY and CDR2 SVGEGT come from the germline V gene. CDR3 size: 15 residues. The CDR3 sequence is CASSYLSGQNYGYTF. The CDR3, as DNA: TGTGCCAGCAGTTACCTGTCGGGACAGAACTATGGCTACACCTTC.

The V call is TRBV5-1, the J call TRBJ1-2; TRBD1 is a possible D gene (6 bases). This CDR3 has 14 amino acids. The V gene lost 4 bases and the J gene lost 8 bases, with 18 bases spanning the gap. Germline loops: CDR1 SGHRS, CDR2 YFSETQ. The CDR3 loop is CASSAGQGPYGYTF. CDR3 coding DNA: TGCGCCAGCAGCGCCGGGCAGGGGCCCTACGGCTACACCTTC. The full variable domain, with the rest looked up from reference TRBV5-1 and TRBJ1-2, is KAGVTQTPRYLIKTRGQQVTLSCSPISGHRSVSWYQQTPGQGLQFLFEYFSETQRNKGNFPGRFSGRQFSNSRSEMNVSTLELGDSALYLCASSAGQGPYGYTFGSGTRLTVV.

The chain is built from TRBV5-5 and TRBJ1-2; 8 bases map to TRBD1. There are 16 residues in the CDR3. V shed 0 bases, J shed 5 bases, and the junction held 9 bases outside the gene matches. Germline V gene sequence: CDR1 SGHKS, CDR2 YYEKEE (reference sequence). CDR3 sequence (DNA): TGTGCCAGCAGCTTGGTGGCAGGGGGCGCGGGGTATGGCTACACCTTC. Residues: CASSLVAGGAGYGYTF.

This sequence joins TRBV19 and TRBJ1-1; D unresolved. Trimming cost V 5 bases and J 11 bases, with 15 bases left between them. Germline CDR1 reads LNHDA; CDR2 reads SQIVND (reference sequence). CDR3 length: 12 amino acids. CDR3 DNA: TGTGCCAGTAGTCTAGTTAGAGGGCGCGCTTTCTTT. Protein sequence: CASSLVRGRAFF.

The CDR3 DNA sequence: TGTGCCAGCAGCCAAGGTTCCAGGGGGTCTACTAGCTCCTACGAGCAGTACTTC. It specifies CASSQGSRGSTSSYEQYF. The rearrangement links TRBV3-1 (or the pseudogene TRBV3-2) to TRBJ2-7; 7 nucleotides align to TRBD1. Germline V lookup: CDR1 LGHDT, CDR2 YNNKEL (reference sequence). V was clipped by 1 base and J by 0 bases; unmatched bases: 12. The CDR3 runs to 18 residues.

The chain joins TRBV4-1 to TRBJ2-5; D possibly corresponds to TRBD2 (5 bases). Germline V gene data show CDR1 as MGHRA and CDR2 as YSYEKL. This CDR3 is built from 14 residues. V was pared by 10 bases and J by 2 bases, with 17 bases between. Here the CDR3 reads CATSHSQRQETQYF. CDR3 in DNA: TGCGCCACCTCCCATTCACAGCGGCAAGAGACCCAGTACTTC.

The count of this clone is one. The chain carries TRBV19 and TRBJ1-5; possible D gene TRBD1, 6 bases. Trimming took off 3 bases at V and 6 bases at J, with 15 bases between the two ends. The germline CDR1 and CDR2 sequences are LNHDA and SQIVND (reference sequence). There are 15 residues in the CDR3. The CDR3 DNA follows: TGTGCCAGTAGTATCCCAGGGGTAGGGGGTCAGCCCCAGCATTTT. Protein product: CASSIPGVGGQPQHF.